Presented here are 26 T cell receptor beta chains from one specimen sequenced in a study of tumor and adjacent non-tumor tissue in lung cancer. No cell sorting was done before RNA was extracted from the tissue. TCRbeta libraries were built with three rounds of nested PCR, modified from ARM-PCR. Each CDR3 protein gets one entry after TCRdb re-called the multiplex PCR reads with MiXCR. The data hold approximately 70,000 distinct CDR3 sequences, with around 73% observed a single time. Sequencing used lung tumor tissue. The receptors shown here come from a man aged 60 to 75 with non-small cell lung cancer.

In its sample, this clonotype was seen a few times. The junction departs from germline at one end; a sequencing error may be responsible. This chain links TRBV20-1 with TRBJ2-1, with D tentatively TRBD2 (5 bases). Germline V gene data show CDR1 as DFQATT and CDR2 as SNEGSKA (reference sequence). This CDR3 has 14 residues. CDR3 loop: CSARGQRMNNEQFF. CDR3 coding DNA: TGTAGCGCTAGAGGGCAGCGAATGAACAATGAGCAGTTCTTC.

This chain connects TRBV6-6 to TRBJ1-2; TRBD1 matches 7 bases. Germline V gives CDR1 MNHNY, CDR2 SVGAGI (reference sequence). This CDR3 is built from 14 residues. After removal of 4 bases from V and 4 bases from J, the junction contained 6 bases not matched to a gene. This CDR3 is CASSFIRDSYGYTF. CDR3 nucleotides: TGTGCCAGCAGTTTTATCAGGGACAGCTATGGCTACACCTTC.

This clonotype has only a few counts. The rearrangement joins TRBV28 to TRBJ2-1, with 13 bases fitting TRBD2. The CDR3 sequence is 16 residues long. Germline V lookup: CDR1 MDHEN, CDR2 SYDVKM. Trimming cost V 3 bases and J 8 bases; bases outside gene matches: 7. The CDR3 region is CASSFPRLAGGHEQFF. In nucleotides, the CDR3 is TGTGCCAGCAGTTTTCCCCGACTAGCGGGAGGCCATGAGCAGTTCTTC.

With regard to this clonotype: The junction differs from germline at one of its ends, possibly a read error. The chain is built from TRBV20-1 and TRBJ2-3; D is possibly TRBD1 (6 bases). The CDR3 length is 13 residues. Germline values: CDR1 DFQATT, CDR2 SNEGSKA (reference sequence). The CDR3 loop is CSATGLGTDTQYF. DNA for the CDR3: TGCAGTGCCACAGGGTTGGGCACAGATACACAGTATTTT.

This clonotype was observed a single time. This may be a read error: a much more frequent sequence differs by one nucleotide. V and J are TRBV14 and TRBJ1-1; D unresolved. From germline, CDR1 is SGHDN and CDR2 FVKESK. This CDR3 spans 12 amino acids. The DNA for the CDR3 is TGTGCCAGCAGCCAAGACAACACTGAAGCTTTATTT. Translating it yields CASSQDNTEALF.

Turning to this clonotype: The junction departs from germline at one end; a sequencing error may be responsible. V and J are TRBV11-2 and TRBJ1-2, with D possibly TRBD1 on 5 matching bases. This CDR3 is 13 amino acids long. Germline lookup yields CDR1 SGHAT and CDR2 FQNNGV. CDR3 nucleotides: TGTGGCAGCAGCTTAGGATGGGGGGATGGTTACACCTTC. Translated: CGSSLGWGDGYTF.

CDR3 in amino acids: CNVAQGNIQYF. For the CDR3, the DNA is TGCAATGTTGCTCAGGGGAACATTCAGTACTTC. The chain joins TRBV20-1 to TRBJ2-4; perhaps TRBD1 as D (6 bases). Germline V gives CDR1 DFQATT, CDR2 SNEGSKA (reference sequence). This CDR3 comprises 11 residues.

Concerning this clonotype: One end of the junction fails to match germline, which may point to a read error. J is TRBJ2-7 and V is TRBV6-5, with D hard to call. In germline, CDR1 is MNHEY, CDR2 SVGAGI. The length of the CDR3 is 14 residues. This CDR3 reads CASSYTQENHEQYF. The CDR3 region has the DNA TGTGCCAGCAGTTACACCCAGGAGAACCACGAACAGTACTTC.

Comment on this clonotype: One junction end does not reproduce the germline sequence, and a read error may be involved. The chain combines TRBV7-8 with TRBJ2-6; D possibly corresponds to TRBD1 (6 bases). Germline-derived CDR1 and CDR2 are SGHVS and FQNEAQ. The CDR3 is 15 residues long. The CDR3: CATSSRQVPANVLTF. The CDR3 nucleotides are TGTGCCACCAGCTCAAGACAGGTACCGGCCAACGTCCTGACTTTC.

About this clonotype itself: Its ends do not fully match the called genes, so a read error is possible. V and J are TRBV20-1 and TRBJ2-2; possibly TRBD1 for D (6 bases). Germline CDR1 and CDR2: DFQATT and SNEGSKA (reference sequence). This CDR3 has 14 residues. CDR3 in amino acids: CSARWDIGTGELLF. The CDR3 DNA follows: TGCAGTGCTAGATGGGACATTGGGACCGGGGAGCTGCTTTTT.

The rearrangement uses TRBV11-2 and TRBJ2-7; no firm D call. V was trimmed by 5 bases and J by 3 bases, leaving 20 bases between them. Looked up from germline, CDR1 is SGHAT and CDR2 is FQNNGV. This CDR3 contains 16 residues. The CDR3, as DNA: TGTGCCAGCAGCCCTAGGCTGATGAAAAAGAGCTACGAGCAGTACTTC. Translating gives CASSPRLMKKSYEQYF.

The chain has TRBV11-2 and TRBJ2-7; D may match TRBD1 or TRBD2 (5 bases each). The germline gives CDR1 SGHAT, CDR2 FQNNGV. The CDR3 is made up of 13 amino acids. The V and J ends lost 1 base and 5 bases respectively, with 9 bases between them. CDR3 bases: TGTGCCAGCAGCTTAGTACGGGACCACGAGCAGTACTTC. Translation: CASSLVRDHEQYF.

The genes are TRBV11-3 and TRBJ2-7, with D unclear. CDR3 length equals 13 residues. V was shortened by 3 bases and J by 7 bases, with 13 bases between the two germline ends. Germline CDR1 is SGHNT and CDR2 is YENEEA. The chain's CDR3 is CASSFDRGYEQYF. The CDR3 DNA follows: TGTGCCAGCAGCTTCGATCGCGGCTATGAGCAGTACTTC.

The table lists this clonotype with a few counts. The limits of the CDR3 on the DNA are not certain, so only TCRdb's listed CDR3 is given. The rearrangement joins TRBV6-5 to TRBJ2-3; TRBD1, the D gene given by the table, was not confirmed from the DNA. Germline-derived CDR1 and CDR2 are MNHEY and SVGAGI. The CDR3 is 14 residues long, counting both termini. CDR3 sequence reads: CASRPGLAQIRSIF.

As for this clonotype: At one boundary the junction diverges from the germline segment, which might be a read error. This sequence joins TRBV29-1 and TRBJ2-2, with a possible D match to TRBD1 (6 bases). Looked up from germline, CDR1 is SQVTM and CDR2 is ANQGSEA. This CDR3 has 14 residues. CDR3 amino acids: CSSHQGSLTGELFF. The CDR3 DNA follows: TGCAGCAGTCATCAGGGGAGTTTGACCGGGGAACTGTTTTTT.

A remark on this clonotype: One junction end disagrees with the germline gene, perhaps due to a read error. The rearrangement joins TRBV5-1 to TRBJ2-1; 8 bases match TRBD2. CDR3 size: 16 residues. The V gene's germline CDR1 is SGHRS and CDR2 YFSETQ. CDR3 sequence: CASSPTSVRSYNGQFF. For the CDR3, the DNA is TGCGCCAGCAGCCCGACTAGCGTTAGGTCCTACAATGGGCAGTTCTTC.

This chain joins TRBV6-5 and TRBJ1-4, with D hard to call. The V and J ends lost 5 bases and 7 bases respectively, with 14 bases between them. The length of the CDR3 is 14 residues. CDR1 is MNHEY, CDR2 SVGAGI, per germline. CDR3 loop: CASSIRGIGEKLFF. The DNA of the CDR3 is TGTGCCAGCAGTATTCGGGGTATTGGTGAAAAACTGTTTTTT.

Remarks on this clonotype: A clone one base away is much larger, so this may be a read error. The chain employs TRBV7-8 and TRBJ2-5; D could derive from TRBD1 or TRBD2 (6 bases each). The V end lost 5 bases, the J end lost 7 bases, and 23 bases lay between the germline ends. This CDR3 contains 16 residues. Germline V gene data show CDR1 as SGHVS and CDR2 as FQNEAQ. CDR3 sequence (DNA): TGTGCCAGCAGCCCCCAAGGGCGGGACGGGGGCGCGACCCAGTACTTC. Protein sequence: CASSPQGRDGGATQYF.

The table lists this clonotype with many counts. Compared with germline, one end of the junction differs, possibly owing to a read error. The chain has TRBV6-1 and TRBJ2-7; no reliable D call. This CDR3 spans 11 amino acids. The germline CDR1 and CDR2 sequences are MNHNS and SASEGT. The CDR3 is CASTPSFEQYF. Written as DNA, the CDR3 is TGTGCCAGCACCCCATCCTTCGAGCAGTACTTC.

Details on this clonotype: Its ends do not fully match the called genes, so a read error is possible. V gene TRBV20-1 combines with J gene TRBJ2-3; 8 bases fit TRBD2. The CDR3 loop spans 13 amino acids. CDR1 is DFQATT, CDR2 SNEGSKA, per germline (reference sequence). In nucleotides, the CDR3 is TGCAGTGCTGAACTAGCGGTATCTGATAAGCAGTATTTT. Residues: CSAELAVSDKQYF.

Concerning this clonotype itself: At one end, the junction sequence differs from germline, possibly due to a read error. This chain uses TRBV11-1 with TRBJ2-1; TRBD2 is a possible D gene (5 bases). Germline lookup yields CDR1 SGHAT and CDR2 FQDESV (reference sequence). The CDR3 contains 14 residues. The chain's CDR3 is CVSNFVSGYNEQFF. CDR3 in DNA: TGTGTCAGCAACTTTGTCAGCGGCTACAATGAGCAGTTCTTC.

As concerns this clonotype: One junction end disagrees with the germline gene, perhaps due to a read error. V is TRBV29-1 and J is TRBJ2-2; D not resolved. The CDR3 length is 14 residues. Germline CDR1 reads SQVTM; CDR2 reads ANQGSEA. CDR3 DNA: TGCAACGTTGAAGGGTCCCAGTACACCGGGGAGCTGTTTTTT. Its translation: CNVEGSQYTGELFF.

In this sample, this clonotype turned up a few times. This rearrangement joins TRBV7-8 to TRBJ1-5, with 8 positions matching TRBD1. Germline CDR1 reads SGHVS; CDR2 reads FQNEAQ. The CDR3 is 14 amino acids. J lost 11 bases, V lost 7 bases, and 13 bases had no gene match. DNA for the CDR3: TGTGCCAGCAACCCTACGACAGGGGACCAGTCCCAGCATTTT. This gives the protein CASNPTTGDQSQHF. Complete variable domain (other parts from reference TRBV7-8 and TRBJ1-5): GAGVSQSPRYKVAKRGQDVALRCDPISGHVSLFWYQQALGQGPEFLTYFQNEAQLDKSGLPSDRFFAERPEGSVSTLKIQRTQQEDSAVYLCASNPTTGDQSQHFGDGTRLSIL.

The chain links TRBV6-5 to TRBJ2-2; D is unresolved. CDR1 and CDR2 (germline): MNHEY, SVGAGI. The length of the CDR3 is 14 residues. Deletions cut 5 bases from V and 4 bases from J, with 11 bases between. CDR3 region: CASSRHSTTGELFF. In nucleotides, the CDR3 is TGTGCCAGCAGTCGACACAGTACCACCGGGGAGCTGTTTTTT.

Concerning this clonotype: A junction end diverges from the germline sequence, so it may reflect a read error. The rearrangement joins TRBV29-1 to TRBJ1-2; D uncertain. Germline CDR1 and CDR2: SQVTM and ANQGSEA. This CDR3 contains 13 residues. In DNA, the CDR3 is TGCAGCGTTGAGAATTGTAGCCCCTATGGTTACACCTTC. It specifies CSVENCSPYGYTF. Full variable domain (remainder filled in from reference TRBV29-1 and TRBJ1-2): SAVISQKPSRDICQRGTSLTIQCQVDSQVTMMFWYRQQPGQSLTLIATANQGSEATYESGFVIDKFPISRPNLTFSTLTVSNMSPEDSSIYLCSVENCSPYGYTFGSGTRLTVV.

This chain uses TRBV5-6 with TRBJ2-3, with 9 nucleotides matching TRBD1. Germline-derived CDR1 and CDR2 are SGHDT and YYEEEE. The CDR3 contains 15 residues. The V and J ends lost 2 bases and 15 bases, in that order; junction bases with no gene match: 16. CDR3 bases: TGTGCCAGCAGCTTTCCACAGGGGGCTGCAGATACGTACTATTTT. Its protein product is CASSFPQGAADTYYF. Combining the CDR3 with reference TRBV5-6 and TRBJ2-3 gives the whole variable domain DAGVTQSPTHLIKTRGQQVTLRCSPKSGHDTVSWYQQALGQGPQFIFQYYEEEERQRGNFPDRFSGHQFPNYSSELNVNALLLGDSALYLCASSFPQGAADTYYFGPGTRLTVL.